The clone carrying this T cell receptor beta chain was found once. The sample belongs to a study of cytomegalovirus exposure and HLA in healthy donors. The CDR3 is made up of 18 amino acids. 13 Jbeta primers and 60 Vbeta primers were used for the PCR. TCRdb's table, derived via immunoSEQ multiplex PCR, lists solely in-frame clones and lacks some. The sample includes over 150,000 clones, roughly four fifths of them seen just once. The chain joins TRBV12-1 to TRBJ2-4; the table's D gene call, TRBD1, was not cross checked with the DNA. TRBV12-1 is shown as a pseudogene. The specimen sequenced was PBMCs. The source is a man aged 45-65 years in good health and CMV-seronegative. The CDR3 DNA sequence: TGTGCCAGCAGCTCGGGACAGGCCCCGTCCGCAGCCAAAAACATTCAGTACTTC. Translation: CASSSGQAPSAAKNIQYF.